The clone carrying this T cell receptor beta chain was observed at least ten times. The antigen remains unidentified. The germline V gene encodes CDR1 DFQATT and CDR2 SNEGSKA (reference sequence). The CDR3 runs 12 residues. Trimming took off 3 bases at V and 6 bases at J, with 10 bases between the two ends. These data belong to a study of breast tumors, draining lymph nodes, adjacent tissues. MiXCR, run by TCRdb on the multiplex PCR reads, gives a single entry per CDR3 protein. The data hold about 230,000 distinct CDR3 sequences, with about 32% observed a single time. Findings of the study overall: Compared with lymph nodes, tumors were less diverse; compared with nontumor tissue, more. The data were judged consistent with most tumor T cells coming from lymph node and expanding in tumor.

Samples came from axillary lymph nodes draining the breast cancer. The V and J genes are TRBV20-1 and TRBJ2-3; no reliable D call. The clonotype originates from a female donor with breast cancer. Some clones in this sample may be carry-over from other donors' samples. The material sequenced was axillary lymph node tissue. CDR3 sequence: CSASPQVDTQYF. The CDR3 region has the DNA TGCAGTGCTAGCCCACAAGTTGATACGCAGTATTTT.